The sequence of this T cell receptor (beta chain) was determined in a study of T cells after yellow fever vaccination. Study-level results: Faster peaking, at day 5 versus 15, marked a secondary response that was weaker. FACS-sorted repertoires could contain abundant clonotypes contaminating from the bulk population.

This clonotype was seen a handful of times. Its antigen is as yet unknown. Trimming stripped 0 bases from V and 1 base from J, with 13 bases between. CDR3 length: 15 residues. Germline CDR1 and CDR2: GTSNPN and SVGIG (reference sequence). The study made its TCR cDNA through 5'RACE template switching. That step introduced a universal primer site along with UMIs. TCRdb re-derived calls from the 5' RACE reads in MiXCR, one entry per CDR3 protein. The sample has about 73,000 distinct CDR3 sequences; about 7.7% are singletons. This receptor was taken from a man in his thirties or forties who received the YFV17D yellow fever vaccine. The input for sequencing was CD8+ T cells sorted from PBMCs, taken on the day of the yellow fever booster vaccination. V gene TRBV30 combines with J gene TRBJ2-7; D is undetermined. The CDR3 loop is CAWSVSQLPSYEQYF. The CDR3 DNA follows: TGTGCCTGGAGTGTAAGCCAGCTACCTTCCTACGAGCAGTACTTC.